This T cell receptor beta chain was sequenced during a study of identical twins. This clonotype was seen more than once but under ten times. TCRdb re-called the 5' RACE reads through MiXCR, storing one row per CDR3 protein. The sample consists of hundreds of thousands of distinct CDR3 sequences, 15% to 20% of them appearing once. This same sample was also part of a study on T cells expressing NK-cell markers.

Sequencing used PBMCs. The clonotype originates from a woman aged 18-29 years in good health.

The CDR3 sequence is CASNQGNGANVLTF. The CDR3 bases are TGTGCCAGCAACCAGGGAAATGGGGCCAACGTCCTGACTTTC. The chain has TRBV7-2 and TRBJ2-6; D may be TRBD1 (5 bases). Germline V lookup: CDR1 SGHTA, CDR2 FQGNSA. V lost 7 bases and J lost 3, with 10 bases in between. The CDR3 spans 14 residues.